This note documents a single TCR beta chain sequence. Its antigen has not been determined. The sample holds no much larger clone one base away, and base qualities are not on file. From its cysteine to its phenylalanine, the CDR3 spans 16 amino acids. The entry retains the CDR3 DNA only, 48 bases that are in frame from base 1. CDR1 and CDR2, per the germline V gene (reference sequence), are LNHDA and SQIVND. A distance of 23 bases separates the germline ends of V and J, which lose 7 bases and 7 bases respectively. This sample is drawn from a study of shared clonotypes between healthy human individuals (TCRdb year 2020). Study-level background: The cohort comprised a couple of women and a few men aged 18 to 49 years. The study deeply sequenced blood TCR repertoires of about 5 healthy adults to estimate repertoire size and the extent of clonotype sharing between individuals. Per donor, leukapheresis produced somewhere between about 0.85 and 9.5 billion PBMCs. For each donor, CD4 naive and CD4 memory were each run on three plates, CD8 naive on two plates, and CD8 memory on one plate. To increase sequencing depth and limit assay-specific biases, TCR repertoire library preparation and sequencing were carried out by different laboratories using diverse techniques. Summary of the overall study and its limitations: Even with the large sequencing depth, rarefaction of the sorted-subset datasets indicated that sequencing was incomplete. Across a handful of donors, approximately 5% of naive CD4, 3% to 3.5% of naive CD8, around 2.1% of memory CD4, and under 0.45% of memory CD8 clonotypes were shared. Clonotypes shared by all four sorted-subset donors showed higher generation probabilities than non-shared clonotypes. Pairwise subsampling led to the expectation that sequencing depth would affect the degree of clonotype sharing among donors. Sampling was restricted to blood, and TCR repertoires in tissue are likely to differ from TCR repertoires in blood. Because the study included only a small number of donors, the genetic and exposure-history diversity represented was limited. Naive subsets generally had larger estimated clonotype richness than memory subsets did.

Using the deep immunoSEQ assay, multiplex PCR amplified TCR CDR3 regions from genomic DNA. Extracted genomic DNA from each cell subset was distributed evenly across all wells of several immunoSEQ 96-well plates, and each plate was treated as a replicate. For sorted subsets, 200 ng of genomic DNA, equivalent to 25,000 to 30,000 T cell genomes, went into each replicate PCR. Purified libraries were measured with a Qubit 3.0 fluorometer, size-checked on a Bioanalyzer 2100, and measured again with the KAPA Library Quantification kit. A separate single-read 150-cycle Illumina NextSeq 550 flow cell was used to sequence each immunoSEQ 96-well plate. Under the source paper's analysis protocol: Because the immunoSEQ output included only junctional sequences and no quality scores, the filtering could not be the same as the filtering used for full-length reads. To assign V/J genes and CDR3, sequences were annotated against IMGT germline references using PyIR, a Python wrapper for IgBLAST v1.9. Any read was removed if the V/J assignment was weak (E-value above 1e-6), the CDR3 was missing, or the read contained stop codons, out-of-frame junctions, or ambiguous translated residues. A V3J clonotype was defined by an identical inferred V gene, J gene, and CDR3 amino acid sequence. To compute the percentage overlap between repertoires, the number of shared unique clonotypes was divided by the size of the smaller repertoire. Repertoire richness was assessed with RTK rarefaction, the Chao1 estimator, and Recon v2.1 estimates of unobserved clonotypes. Generation probabilities were computed with OLGA for all TCRbeta clonotypes obtained by the gDNA method from four donors. TCRdb provides this immuneACCESS table in a form limited to in-frame rearrangements. Some clones are lacking; in checked studies, under half of them reflect an unresolved V gene, and why the rest are absent is not known. The V and J calls and the clone size are those of that table, but D and trimming were determined from the DNA. The sample table contains roughly 530,000 clones; only one count was recorded for 90% to 96% of them. The ten largest clones add up to roughly 0.06% of the sample.

Healthy HIV-negative adults with no recently reported acute infections or vaccinations were included as donors. Every donor was a Caucasian adult living in Nashville, Tennessee, USA. CD4+ T cells were enriched through magnetic negative selection, after which naive cells were positively selected on CD45RA and the remaining negative fraction served as the memory subset. Blood was collected by leukapheresis, and PBMCs were isolated by Ficoll-Histopaque density gradient centrifugation and then cryopreserved in liquid nitrogen vapor phase. Analytical flow cytometry was used to check the purity and quantity of every magnetically sorted T cell population. From each sorted fraction, genomic DNA was isolated and quantified by UV absorbance on a Nanodrop 2000c.

Sequenced input: naive CD4+ T cells sorted from blood. This specimen's cell subset or site label, per the study, means: CD45RA+ positively selected. The chain links TRBV19 with TRBJ2-1; the D gene cannot be resolved beyond TRBD1 or TRBD2, each matching 5 bases. This TCR derives from a woman aged 30 to 39 in good health. The DNA reads as follows: TGTGCCAGTACCCCCCCCCGGGGATCCAAGGGGAATGAGCAGTTCTTC. This is translated as CASTPPRGSKGNEQFF.